This passage covers 26 T cell receptor beta chains from one sample sequenced in a study of T cell changes during pregnancy in multiple sclerosis. The table came from immunoSEQ multiplex PCR; TCRdb's copy has only in-frame clones and leaves some out. The sample records approximately 100,000 clones, roughly nine tenths being singletons. Here the sequenced sample was peripheral blood, taken after pregnancy. The receptors originated from a female donor with multiple sclerosis, enrolled in a pregnancy study.

J is TRBJ2-1 and V is TRBV6-4; 12 nucleotides agree with TRBD2. The J segment lost 6 bases and the V segment lost 3 bases, leaving 6 bases of the junction unmatched. The germline V gene encodes CDR1 MRHNA and CDR2 SNTAGT. There are 16 residues in the CDR3. CDR3: CASSERASGGANEQFF. The CDR3 DNA reads as TGTGCCAGCAGTGAAAGGGCTAGCGGGGGGGCCAATGAGCAGTTCTTC.

This clone was detected only a few times. The V call is TRBV5-1, the J call TRBJ2-5, with 9 bases identical to TRBD2. Unmatched junction bases numbered 11, after V lost 4 bases and J lost 1 base. This CDR3 region has 17 residues. CDR1 is SGHRS, CDR2 YFSETQ, per germline. CDR3 DNA sequence: TGCGCCAGCAGCCCCGCAATAGCGGGGGACCTCCAAGAGACCCAGTACTTC. It translates to CASSPAIAGDLQETQYF.

The chain carries TRBV19 and TRBJ2-1; 9 bases line up with TRBD1. The CDR3 spans 14 residues. The V and J ends lost 5 bases and 7 bases, in that order; junction bases with no gene match: 6. Germline loops: CDR1 LNHDA, CDR2 SQIVND (reference sequence). Written as DNA, the CDR3 is TGTGCCAGTAGTTCGACAGGGGGAGGTAATGAGCAGTTCTTC. Encoded protein: CASSSTGGGNEQFF.

The V call is TRBV27, the J call TRBJ2-2, with 7 bases identical to TRBD2. V shed 10 bases and J 7 bases; nucleotides not matched to a gene: 21. Germline CDR1 and CDR2: MNHEY and SMNVEV (reference sequence). The CDR3 totals 17 residues. In DNA, the CDR3 is TGTGCCACCCTAGACTTGGGGGGGACGCAGTTGGTCGGGGAGCTGTTTTTT. Translation gives CATLDLGGTQLVGELFF.

The chain's CDR3 is CASNIGGGNEQFF. For the CDR3, the DNA is TGTGCCAGCAATATCGGCGGGGGCAATGAGCAGTTCTTC. The J gene is TRBJ2-1, the V gene TRBV2; 7 bases match TRBD2. CDR1 is SNHLY, CDR2 FYNNEI, per germline. The ends lost 7 bases at V and 6 bases at J; junction bases unmatched: 6. The CDR3 spans 13 residues.

Worth noting for this clone: Mismatch with germline at one junction end may stem from a read error. J is TRBJ2-5 and V is TRBV4-2; 10 bases fit TRBD2. The CDR3 is 16 residues long. Germline V lookup: CDR1 LGHNA, CDR2 YNFKEQ. The CDR3 nucleotides are TGTGCCAGCAGTCAAGGGCTAGCGGGGGATAAAGAGACCCAGTACTTC. This translates into CASSQGLAGDKETQYF.

The chain uses TRBV11-2 and TRBJ1-1, with 7 nucleotides matching TRBD1. Germline V gives CDR1 SGHAT, CDR2 FQNNGV. The V segment lost 5 bases and the J segment 2 bases; nucleotides outside the gene matches: 5. The length of the CDR3 is 14 residues. CDR3 in amino acids: CASSPGTVNTEAFF. Here the CDR3 DNA reads TGTGCCAGCAGCCCGGGGACAGTAAACACTGAAGCTTTCTTT.

The rearrangement links TRBV7-9 to TRBJ1-1; D call uncertain. Trimming took 6 bases from V and 6 from J, leaving 17 bases between them. This CDR3 region has 14 residues. Germline CDR1 is SEHNR and CDR2 is FQNEAQ (reference sequence). This CDR3 is CASSPQARSAEAFF. The CDR3 nucleotides read TGTGCCAGCAGTCCCCAGGCTCGCAGTGCTGAAGCTTTCTTT.

The chain carries TRBV25-1 and TRBJ2-4, with 12 bases matching TRBD2. CDR1 is MGHDK and CDR2 is SYGVNS in the germline V gene. V dropped 1 base and J dropped 15; count of bases not matched to a gene: 10. The CDR3 totals 15 residues. This CDR3 reads CASSESLAGGELRYF. CDR3 nucleotides: TGTGCCAGCAGTGAATCTCTAGCGGGGGGGGAATTAAGGTACTTC.

This clone was counted a single time. The CDR3 bases are TGTGCCAGCTCACCGAGACAGGGAAATTCTGACGAGCAGTACTTC. Translating it yields CASSPRQGNSDEQYF. J is TRBJ2-7 and V is TRBV18, with TRBD1 matching over 7 bases. The CDR3 consists of 15 residues. CDR1 is KGHSH and CDR2 is LQKENI in the germline V gene. After removal of 3 bases from V and 5 bases from J, the junction contained 10 bases not matched to a gene.

The V call is TRBV11-2, the J call TRBJ1-2; 9 bases align to TRBD1. From germline, CDR1 is SGHAT and CDR2 FQNNGV. CDR3 size: 16 residues. V shed 4 bases, J shed 6 bases, and the junction held 12 bases outside the gene matches. The CDR3 reads CASSYRDRVVRNGYTF. The DNA for the CDR3 is TGTGCCAGCAGCTACCGGGACAGGGTAGTAAGGAATGGCTACACCTTC. Full variable domain (missing parts from reference TRBV11-2 and TRBJ1-2): EAGVAQSPRYKIIEKRQSVAFWCNPISGHATLYWYQQILGQGPKLLIQFQNNGVVDDSQLPKDRFSAERLKGVDSTLKIQPAKLEDSAVYLCASSYRDRVVRNGYTFGSGTRLTVV.

The V call is TRBV27, the J call TRBJ1-1, with a possible D match to TRBD1 (6 bases). Germline V lookup: CDR1 MNHEY, CDR2 SMNVEV (reference sequence). The length of the CDR3 is 14 residues. The V end lost 7 bases, the J end lost 6 bases, and 18 bases lay between the germline ends. CDR3 in amino acids: CASKGPGQRAEAFF. CDR3 bases: TGTGCCAGCAAAGGGCCAGGACAGAGAGCTGAAGCTTTCTTT.

This chain uses TRBV25-1 with TRBJ1-1; D may be TRBD1 (5 bases). CDR3 length: 14 amino acids. V was pared by 4 bases and J by 5 bases, with 14 bases between. Germline V gene sequence: CDR1 MGHDK, CDR2 SYGVNS. The CDR3 region has the DNA TGTGCCAGCAGTGTGTCGGCCGGGGGAACTGAAGCTTTCTTT. This codes for CASSVSAGGTEAFF.

This chain uses TRBV14 with TRBJ2-7, with D uncertain. The CDR3 spans 15 residues. Trimming removed 0 bases at V and 0 bases at J, with 9 bases between. The germline gives CDR1 SGHDN, CDR2 FVKESK. DNA of the CDR3: TGTGCCAGCAGCCAAGAAGTAGCAAGCTCCTACGAGCAGTACTTC. It codes for CASSQEVASSYEQYF.

The chain couples TRBV7-3 to TRBJ1-2, with a weak D call TRBD1 (6 bases). Trimming pared 1 base from V and 7 bases from J, leaving 16 bases between. CDR1 is SGHTA, CDR2 FQGTGA, per germline. CDR3 length: 15 residues. This CDR3 is CASSLNVRGAGGYTF. CDR3 DNA: TGTGCCAGCAGCTTAAACGTTCGGGGGGCAGGTGGCTACACCTTC.

The chain carries TRBV4-1 and TRBJ2-5, with D perhaps TRBD2 (5 bases). CDR1 and CDR2 from the germline V gene are MGHRA and YSYEKL. The V and J ends lost 1 base and 4 bases respectively, with 10 bases between them. CDR3 length: 14 amino acids. CDR3 sequence: CASSQAYGVETQYF. The CDR3 coding sequence is TGCGCCAGCAGCCAAGCCTACGGGGTAGAGACCCAGTACTTC.

In its sample, this clone was seen once. This chain links TRBV12-5 with TRBJ2-1, with D possibly being TRBD1 (5 bases). Trimming pared 1 base from V and 7 bases from J, leaving 11 bases between. CDR3 size: 14 residues. The germline CDR1 and CDR2 sequences are LGHNT and FRNRAP. Here the CDR3 DNA reads TGTGCTAGTGGTTTGGGTGAAGGGGCGAATGAGCAGTTCTTC. Translated, it gives CASGLGEGANEQFF. Looking up the rest from reference TRBV12-5 and TRBJ2-1 gives the full variable domain: DARVTQTPRHKVTEMGQEVTMRCQPILGHNTVFWYRQTMMQGLELLAYFRNRAPLDDSGMPKDRFSAEMPDATLATLKIQPSEPRDSAVYFCASGLGEGANEQFFGPGTRLTVL.

The V gene is TRBV5-6, the J gene TRBJ2-7; D is possibly TRBD2 (6 bases). The CDR3 extends over 15 amino acids. The V and J ends lost 0 bases and 4 bases respectively, with 14 bases between them. In germline, CDR1 is SGHDT, CDR2 YYEEEE. The CDR3 region has the DNA TGTGCCAGCAGCTTGGTGAGGGACTTGCGGTACGAGCAGTACTTC. This encodes CASSLVRDLRYEQYF.

The gene calls are TRBV5-1 and TRBJ2-1; D perhaps matches TRBD1 (6 bases). V lost 4 bases to trimming and J lost 5 bases, with 10 bases between them. Germline CDR1 SGHRS, CDR2 YFSETQ. The CDR3 sequence is 13 residues long. In nucleotides, the CDR3 is TGCGCCAGCAGCCCGGACAGCCACAATGAGCAGTTCTTC. Its protein is CASSPDSHNEQFF.

The V gene is TRBV7-9, the J gene TRBJ2-7, with TRBD1 as a possible D gene (5 bases). CDR1 and CDR2 (germline): SEHNR, FQNEAQ (reference sequence). The CDR3 is made up of 15 amino acids. V was trimmed by 6 bases and J by 4 bases, leaving 19 bases between them. The DNA for the CDR3 is TGTGCCAGCAGACACCGCGCAGGGAAGAGGTACGAGCAGTACTTC. This sequence encodes CASRHRAGKRYEQYF.

This chain connects TRBV19 to TRBJ2-3; 9 positions agree with TRBD2. This CDR3 contains 16 residues. CDR1 and CDR2 from the germline V gene are LNHDA and SQIVND (reference sequence). J lost 1 base, V lost 5 bases, and 7 bases had no gene match. The CDR3 region is CASSLRTSDRTDTQYF. Written as DNA, the CDR3 is TGTGCCAGTAGTTTAAGGACTAGCGACCGCACAGATACGCAGTATTTT.

The J gene is TRBJ1-4, the V gene TRBV15; no clear D gene. CDR1 is LNHNV, CDR2 YYDKDF, per germline (reference sequence). The V end lost 4 bases, the J end lost 2 bases, and 14 bases lay between the germline ends. The CDR3 consists of 16 residues. The CDR3 bases are TGTGCCACCAGCACCCAAGCGGGGTTGACTAATGAAAAACTGTTTTTT. Its protein is CATSTQAGLTNEKLFF.

This chain links TRBV5-4 with TRBJ1-5, with 7 bases aligning to TRBD1. V shed 3 bases and J 1 base; nucleotides not matched to a gene: 1. Germline CDR1 and CDR2: SGHNT and YYREEE (reference sequence). The CDR3 sequence is 14 residues long. In DNA form, the CDR3 reads TGTGCCAGCAGCTCCAGGGGGAGCAATCAGCCCCAGCATTTT. It yields the protein CASSSRGSNQPQHF.

V usage is TRBV2 and J usage is TRBJ1-6, with 8 bases aligning to TRBD1. The germline V gene has CDR1 SNHLY and CDR2 FYNNEI. The CDR3 runs 12 residues. This CDR3 is CAPQGDNSPLHF. CDR3 DNA sequence: TGTGCACCACAGGGGGATAATTCACCCCTCCACTTT.

The gene calls are TRBV9 and TRBJ1-4, with no clear D. CDR3 length: 15 residues. Germline V gives CDR1 SGDLS, CDR2 YYNGEE. Trimming shortened V by 6 bases and J by 8 bases, and 20 bases separated the two germline ends. CDR3 region: CASTPGENAGEKLFF. The DNA for the CDR3 is TGTGCCAGCACCCCCGGGGAGAACGCGGGCGAAAAACTGTTTTTT.

This chain links TRBV6-1 with TRBJ2-7; TRBD2 might be the D (6 bases). The length of the CDR3 is 12 residues. Trimming took 5 bases from V and 11 from J, leaving 16 bases between them. The germline gives CDR1 MNHNS, CDR2 SASEGT. The CDR3 is CASSLGEEGKYF. CDR3 sequence (DNA): TGTGCCAGCAGTCTCGGGGAGGAGGGGAAGTACTTC.